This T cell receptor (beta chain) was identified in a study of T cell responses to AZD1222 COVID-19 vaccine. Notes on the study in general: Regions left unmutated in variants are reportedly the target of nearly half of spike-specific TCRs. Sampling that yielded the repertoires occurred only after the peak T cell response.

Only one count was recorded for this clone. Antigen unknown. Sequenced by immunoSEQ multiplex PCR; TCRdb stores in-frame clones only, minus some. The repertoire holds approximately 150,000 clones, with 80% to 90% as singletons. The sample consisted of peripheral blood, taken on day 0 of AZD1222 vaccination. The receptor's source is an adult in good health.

The CDR3 nucleotides read TGTGCCAGCAGCTCCAGACAGGGAACCTACGAGCAGTACTTC. This sequence encodes CASSSRQGTYEQYF. This chain links TRBV11-3 with TRBJ2-7, with 7 positions matching TRBD1. The junction had 5 bases not matched to a gene; V was cut back by 4 bases and J by 2 bases. CDR1 and CDR2 (germline): SGHNT, YENEEA. There are 14 residues in the CDR3.